This paragraph reports one T cell receptor (beta chain). The table came from immunoSEQ multiplex PCR; TCRdb's copy has only in-frame clones and leaves some out. The sample lists over 150,000 clones; 75% to 95% were seen once. These data come from a study of cytomegalovirus exposure and HLA in healthy donors. V shed 5 bases and J shed 8 bases, with 18 bases lying between them. The germline V gene encodes CDR1 LNHDA and CDR2 SQIVND (reference sequence). The CDR3 has 15 amino acids. The source of this sequence is a woman aged 18-30 years in good health and CMV-seropositive. The genes are TRBV19 and TRBJ1-4; D is undetermined. Sequenced material: PBMCs. The CDR3 nucleotides are TGTGCCAGTAGTTCTGTGCCCGCGAAGAGGGAAAAACTGTTTTTT. Translated, it gives CASSSVPAKREKLFF.